This record looks at one T cell receptor beta chain sequence and its context. As yet, its antigen is unknown. V lost 7 bases and J 6 bases, leaving 18 bases between the germline ends. Germline loops: CDR1 MNHNS, CDR2 SASEGT. There are 15 residues in the CDR3. The source of the sample is a study of B cell selection in AIRE deficiency. In the authors' workflow: Pooled Tregs gave about 5.65x10^4 patient and 1x10^5 or so donor TCRbeta sequences. TCRdb's table, derived via immunoSEQ multiplex PCR, lists solely in-frame clones and lacks some. V and J calls and clone size are those listed in that table; D and trimming were worked out from the DNA. Of 20,000 to 25,000 clones in the sample, around 90% are singletons; the top ten hold more than 1.3%. Study conclusions and caveats: Of some 3,300 shared Treg TCRbeta sequences, roughly 33% were healthy-only, just under 9.5% patient-only. About 30.6% of healthy-shared Treg TCRbeta sequences appeared in patient Tconv cells.

Regulatory T cells were sorted as CD4+CD25hiCD127low/negative. The chain couples TRBV6-1 to TRBJ1-4; D remains unclear. The origin of this receptor is a human donor in good health. Input material: CD4+CD25+ Tregs sorted from PBMCs. This CDR3 reads CASKNPPGRDEKLFF. DNA of the CDR3: TGTGCCAGCAAAAACCCGCCGGGGAGGGATGAAAAACTGTTTTTT.